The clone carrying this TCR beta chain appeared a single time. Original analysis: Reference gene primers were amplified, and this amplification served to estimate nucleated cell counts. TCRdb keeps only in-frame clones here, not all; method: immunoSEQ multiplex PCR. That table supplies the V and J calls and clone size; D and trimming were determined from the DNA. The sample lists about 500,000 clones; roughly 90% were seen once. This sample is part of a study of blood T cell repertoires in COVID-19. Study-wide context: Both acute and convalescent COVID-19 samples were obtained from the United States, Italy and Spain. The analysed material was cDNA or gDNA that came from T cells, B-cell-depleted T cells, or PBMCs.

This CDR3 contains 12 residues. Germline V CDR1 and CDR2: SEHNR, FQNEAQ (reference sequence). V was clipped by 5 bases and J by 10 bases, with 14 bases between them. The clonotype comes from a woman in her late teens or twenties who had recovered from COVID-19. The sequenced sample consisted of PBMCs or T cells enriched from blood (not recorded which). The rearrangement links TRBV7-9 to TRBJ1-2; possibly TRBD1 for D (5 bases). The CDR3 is CASSPRDGNYTF. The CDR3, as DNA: TGTGCCAGCAGCCCGCGGGACGGGAACTACACCTTC.